This T cell receptor beta chain was identified during a study of T cells in Graves' hyperthyroidism and ophthalmopathy. There are many counts of this clonotype. RNA transcripts provided the source from which TCR beta CDR3 regions were amplified. The TCR CDR3 was amplified in a first-round RT-PCR using the HTBI primer set. TCRdb re-called the multiplex PCR reads through MiXCR, storing one row per CDR3 protein. Found here are roughly 170,000 distinct CDR3 sequences, over 15% of them singletons; the top ten hold 29%. Germline V gene sequence: CDR1 LNHDA, CDR2 SQIVND (reference sequence). V was cut by 5 bases and J by 5 bases, with 19 bases left in between. CDR3 length equals 15 residues.

The receptor was isolated from a woman aged 50 to 65 with Graves' hyperthyroidism. The V and J genes are TRBV19 and TRBJ2-7, with D unclear. Input material: blood. The CDR3 nucleotides read TGTGCCAGTAGTTTCCAAGAAGTAGGGTATAACGAGCAGTACTTC. Translation gives CASSFQEVGYNEQYF.